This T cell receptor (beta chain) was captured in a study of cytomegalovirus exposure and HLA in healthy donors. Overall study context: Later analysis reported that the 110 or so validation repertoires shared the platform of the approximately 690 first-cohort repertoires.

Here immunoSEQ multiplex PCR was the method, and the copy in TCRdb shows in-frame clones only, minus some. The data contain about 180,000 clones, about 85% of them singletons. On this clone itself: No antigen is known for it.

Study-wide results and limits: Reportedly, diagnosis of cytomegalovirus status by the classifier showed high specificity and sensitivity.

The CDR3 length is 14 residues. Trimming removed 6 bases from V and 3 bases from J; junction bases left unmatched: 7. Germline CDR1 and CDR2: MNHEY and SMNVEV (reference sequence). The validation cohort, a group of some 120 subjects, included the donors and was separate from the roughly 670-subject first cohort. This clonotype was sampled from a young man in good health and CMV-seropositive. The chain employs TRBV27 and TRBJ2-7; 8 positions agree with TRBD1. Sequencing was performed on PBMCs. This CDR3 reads CASRGTGVYYEQYF. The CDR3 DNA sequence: TGTGCCAGCAGGGGGACAGGCGTATACTACGAGCAGTACTTC.